The rows below give T cell receptor beta chains drawn from one sample of a study of T cell repertoires in cytomegalovirus infection. No antigen has been assigned to these receptors. TCRdb re-derived calls from the reads in MiXCR, one entry per CDR3 protein. The sample lists just over 450,000 distinct CDR3 sequences, roughly 46% seen once, with about 45% in the top ten. The input for sequencing was cultured PBMCs, taken from culture after CMV antigen stimulation. The receptors derive from a human donor in good health (CMV status not recorded). Some clones in this sample may be carry-over from other donors' samples. CDR3s include the opening cysteine and the closing phenylalanine or tryptophan. The D gene is left open where the match is weak. A clone size is listed for some rows: how often the clone was seen (once, few, many), or a class if it is expanded.

clone size: few; D gene: .; J gene: TRBJ2-1; V gene: TRBV4-1; CDR3 protein: CASSHPWGGGLYNEQFF; CDR3 DNA: TGCGCCAGCAGCCACCCGTGGGGGGGGGGCTTGTATAATGAGCAGTTCTTC
clone size: .; D gene: .; J gene: TRBJ1-1; V gene: TRBV7-9; CDR3 protein: CASSLKQGRGYGSTEAFF; CDR3 DNA: TGTGCCAGCAGCTTAAAGCAGGGCCGCGGTTACGGGAGTACGGAAGCTTTCTTT
clone size: .; D gene: .; J gene: TRBJ1-3; V gene: TRBV5-1; CDR3 protein: CASSKDTSGNTIYF; CDR3 DNA: TGCGCCAGCAGTAAGGACACCTCTGGAAACACCATATATTTT
clone size: .; D gene: .; J gene: TRBJ2-1; V gene: TRBV7-2; CDR3 protein: CASSPWRAKDEQFF; CDR3 DNA: TGTGCCAGCAGCCCGTGGCGGGCCAAGGATGAGCAGTTCTTC
clone size: .; D gene: .; J gene: TRBJ2-1; V gene: TRBV6-8; CDR3 protein: CASSRPSPLIDEQFF; CDR3 DNA: TGTGCCAGCAGCCGTCCTAGCCCCCTTATCGATGAGCAGTTCTTC
clone size: few; D gene: TRBD1; J gene: TRBJ1-1; V gene: TRBV4-1; CDR3 protein: CASSHPGGQGEAFF; CDR3 DNA: TGCGCCAGCAGCCACCCAGGGGGACAGGGTGAAGCTTTCTTT
clone size: .; D gene: TRBD2; J gene: TRBJ2-3; V gene: TRBV20-1; CDR3 protein: CSAGPGLAGRNTQYF; CDR3 DNA: TGCAGTGCTGGACCGGGACTAGCGGGAAGGAATACGCAGTATTTT
clone size: .; D gene: .; J gene: TRBJ2-7; V gene: TRBV12-3/TRBV12-4; CDR3 protein: CASSLIGTESNEQYF; CDR3 DNA: TGTGCCAGCAGTTTAATTGGGACCGAGTCCAACGAGCAGTACTTC
clone size: few; D gene: .; J gene: TRBJ2-2; V gene: TRBV10-3; CDR3 protein: CATRDENTGELFF; CDR3 DNA: TGTGCCACCCGGGACGAGAACACCGGGGAGCTGTTTTTT
clone size: few; D gene: .; J gene: TRBJ1-5; V gene: TRBV7-8; CDR3 protein: CASSLTFFGALGQPQHF; CDR3 DNA: TGTGCCAGCAGCTTGACCTTTTTTGGGGCGCTTGGTCAGCCCCAGCATTTT
clone size: .; D gene: .; J gene: TRBJ1-1; V gene: TRBV5-6; CDR3 protein: CASSTGGGSYTEAFF; CDR3 DNA: TGTGCCAGCAGCACGGGGGGCGGAAGCTACACTGAAGCTTTCTTT
clone size: many; D gene: .; J gene: TRBJ2-1; V gene: TRBV7-2; CDR3 protein: CASSLADSYNEQFF; CDR3 DNA: TGTGCCAGCAGCTTGGCAGACTCCTACAATGAGCAGTTCTTC
clone size: many; D gene: TRBD2; J gene: TRBJ2-7; V gene: TRBV12-3/TRBV12-4; CDR3 protein: CASSSSGPYEQYF; CDR3 DNA: TGTGCCAGCAGTTCTAGCGGTCCCTACGAGCAGTACTTC
clone size: once; D gene: TRBD2; J gene: TRBJ2-3; V gene: TRBV7-6; CDR3 protein: CASSSRLAGGADTQYF; CDR3 DNA: TGTGCCAGCAGCTCAAGACTAGCGGGAGGGGCAGATACGCAGTATTTT
clone size: few; D gene: .; J gene: TRBJ1-6; V gene: TRBV5-5; CDR3 protein: CASSLADNSPLHF; CDR3 DNA: TGTGCCAGCAGCTTGGCAGATAATTCACCCCTCCACTTT
clone size: few; D gene: TRBD2; J gene: TRBJ2-1; V gene: TRBV11-2; CDR3 protein: CASSFSAGGLPEQFF; CDR3 DNA: TGTGCCAGCAGCTTCTCAGCGGGGGGGCTGCCGGAGCAGTTCTTC
clone size: .; D gene: TRBD2; J gene: TRBJ2-2; V gene: TRBV7-8; CDR3 protein: CASSRLAGGTDTGELFF; CDR3 DNA: TGTGCCAGCAGCCGACTAGCGGGGGGAACCGACACCGGGGAGCTGTTTTTT
clone size: few; D gene: .; J gene: TRBJ1-1; V gene: TRBV12-3/TRBV12-4; CDR3 protein: CASSYRAGTEAFF; CDR3 DNA: TGTGCCAGCAGTTACAGGGCGGGCACTGAAGCTTTCTTT
clone size: few; D gene: .; J gene: TRBJ1-2; V gene: TRBV6-2/TRBV6-3; CDR3 protein: CASTGNTWRPATDGYTF; CDR3 DNA: TGTGCCAGCACCGGAAACACGTGGAGACCCGCCACCGATGGCTACACCTTC
clone size: .; D gene: TRBD2; J gene: TRBJ2-3; V gene: TRBV6-2/TRBV6-3; CDR3 protein: CASSYSPRGSTPDTQYF; CDR3 DNA: TGTGCCAGCAGTTACTCGCCCCGCGGGAGCACGCCAGATACGCAGTATTTT
clone size: .; D gene: .; J gene: TRBJ2-6; V gene: TRBV7-6; CDR3 protein: CASSPRTQTSGANVLTF; CDR3 DNA: TGTGCCAGCAGCCCTCGGACACAAACCTCTGGGGCCAACGTCCTGACTTTC
clone size: .; D gene: TRBD1; J gene: TRBJ1-6; V gene: TRBV10-3; CDR3 protein: CAIKPTGSGMNSPLHF; CDR3 DNA: TGTGCCATCAAACCGACAGGGTCTGGTATGAATTCACCCCTCCACTTT
clone size: .; D gene: TRBD2; J gene: TRBJ2-3; V gene: TRBV10-3; CDR3 protein: CAISPGTREDTQYF; CDR3 DNA: TGTGCCATCAGTCCCGGGACTAGGGAGGATACGCAGTATTTT
clone size: few; D gene: .; J gene: TRBJ2-5; V gene: TRBV4-1; CDR3 protein: CASSQEFRDSETQYF; CDR3 DNA: TGCGCCAGCAGCCAAGAGTTCAGGGACTCAGAGACCCAGTACTTC
clone size: many; D gene: TRBD2; J gene: TRBJ2-2; V gene: TRBV7-2; CDR3 protein: CASSLGLLAGPGELFF; CDR3 DNA: TGTGCCAGCAGCTTAGGGTTACTAGCGGGACCCGGGGAGCTGTTTTTT
clone size: few; D gene: TRBD2; J gene: TRBJ2-2; V gene: TRBV7-2; CDR3 protein: CASSLFSGGSGELFF; CDR3 DNA: TGTGCCAGCAGCTTATTTAGCGGGGGGTCCGGGGAGCTGTTTTTT